These 16 T cell receptor beta chains originate from one sample sequenced in a study of blood T cell repertoires in COVID-19. The table came from immunoSEQ multiplex PCR; TCRdb's copy has only in-frame clones and leaves some out. The data hold 90,000 to 130,000 clones, with roughly 70% observed a single time. The sample taken for sequencing was peripheral blood. The receptor source for this set is a woman between 40 and 55 years old with acute or convalescent COVID-19.

In regard to this clone: At one of its ends the junction is not consistent with the germline gene, which may arise from a read error. The genes are TRBV6-5 and TRBJ2-4, with D possibly matching TRBD1 (5 bases). The CDR3 has 12 residues. Germline V gene data show CDR1 as MNHEY and CDR2 as SVGAGI. For the CDR3, the DNA is TGTGCCAGCAGCCATGGGGCAGTTCAAAGTCGCTTC. Protein: CASSHGAVQSRF.

This clone has just a few counts. At one end, the junction sequence differs from germline, possibly due to a read error. CDR3 sequence (DNA): TGTGCCAGCAGTTTAGGCCGACAGGGTTTGTCGGACTTC. Translating it yields CASSLGRQGLSDF. The genes are TRBV12-3 or TRBV12-4 and TRBJ2-5; TRBD1 agrees at 7 bases. This CDR3 region has 13 residues.

The chain joins TRBV6-5 to TRBJ2-7, with 10 nucleotides matching TRBD2. The CDR3 totals 15 residues. CDR1 is MNHEY and CDR2 is SVGAGI in the germline V gene. Losses at the gene ends were 0 bases for V and 2 bases for J; bases not matched to a gene: 1. The CDR3 DNA reads TGTGCCAGCAGTTACTCGAGCGGGGGGGCCTACGAGCAGTACTTC. Translating it yields CASSYSSGGAYEQYF.

The J gene is TRBJ2-5, the V gene TRBV19; 9 bases align to TRBD2. Germline V gives CDR1 LNHDA, CDR2 SQIVND (reference sequence). V lost 5 bases, J lost 5 bases, and 12 bases stayed unmatched. The CDR3 has 16 residues. In DNA, the CDR3 is TGTGCCAGTAGTCCCATCTCGACTAGCGGTGGGGAGACCCAGTACTTC. It specifies CASSPISTSGGETQYF.

The chain couples TRBV2 to TRBJ2-7, with 11 bases lining up with TRBD1. The CDR3 is 15 residues long. Germline lookup yields CDR1 SNHLY and CDR2 FYNNEI. V dropped 3 bases and J dropped 2; count of bases not matched to a gene: 3. The CDR3 DNA reads TGTGCCAGCAGTGACGGACAGGGGGCCCCCTACGAGCAGTACTTC. This sequence encodes CASSDGQGAPYEQYF.

CDR3 region: CASIMTGAGEKLFF. The CDR3 nucleotides are TGTGCCAGCATTATGACAGGGGCGGGTGAAAAACTGTTTTTT. The chain employs TRBV2 and TRBJ1-4; TRBD1 matches at 8 bases. CDR1 is SNHLY, CDR2 FYNNEI, per germline. This CDR3 is built from 14 residues. The V gene end was trimmed by 7 bases and the J gene end by 7 bases; junction bases not matched to a gene: 8.

This clone was seen ten or more times. CDR3 DNA: TGTGCCAGCAGCCAAGAGGGTACCGCCGGGACAGGGCGGGGCTACACCTTC. This gives the protein CASSQEGTAGTGRGYTF. This chain links TRBV14 with TRBJ1-2; 9 bases map to TRBD1. Germline values: CDR1 SGHDN, CDR2 FVKESK. The CDR3 loop spans 17 amino acids. Trimming cost V 0 bases and J 8 bases; bases outside gene matches: 13.

The rearrangement uses TRBV11-2 and TRBJ1-5, with D hard to call. Trimming stripped 0 bases from V and 7 bases from J, with 7 bases between. The V gene's germline CDR1 is SGHAT and CDR2 FQNNGV. The CDR3 length is 13 residues. CDR3 in amino acids: CASSLDSLQPQHF. DNA for the CDR3: TGTGCCAGCAGCTTAGATTCGTTGCAGCCCCAGCATTTT.

The V call is TRBV7-2, the J call TRBJ2-5; 8 nucleotides agree with TRBD2. Germline lookup yields CDR1 SGHTA and CDR2 FQGNSA. The CDR3 runs to 16 residues. Unmatched junction bases numbered 14, after V lost 5 bases and J lost 6 bases. In DNA form, the CDR3 reads TGTGCCAGCAGCCGTACGATTCTAGCGGGCGGGCAGACCCAGTACTTC. Residues: CASSRTILAGGQTQYF. The full variable domain, completed using reference TRBV7-2 and TRBJ2-5, is GAGVSQSPSNKVTEKGKDVELRCDPISGHTALYWYRQSLGQGLEFLIYFQGNSAPDKSGLPSDRFSAERTGGSVSTLTIQRTQQEDSAVYLCASSRTILAGGQTQYFGPGTRLLVL.

The V and J genes are TRBV3-1 (or the pseudogene TRBV3-2) and TRBJ1-6; TRBD1 matches at 7 bases. With V trimmed by 8 bases and J by 8 bases, 6 bases remained unmatched. The CDR3 totals 13 residues. Germline V gene data show CDR1 as LGHDT and CDR2 as YNNKEL (reference sequence). CDR3 residues: CASGRQGHSPLHF. The CDR3, as DNA: TGTGCCAGCGGAAGACAGGGTCATTCACCCCTCCACTTT.

The chain employs TRBV3-1 (or the pseudogene TRBV3-2) and TRBJ1-2, with no clear D. With 1 base removed from V and 7 bases from J, the gap between germline ends came to 7 bases. CDR1 and CDR2 (germline): LGHDT, YNNKEL (reference sequence). The CDR3 is 12 residues long. CDR3 sequence (DNA): TGTGCCAGCAGCCAAGCAGCTAGTGGCTACACCTTC. Residues: CASSQAASGYTF.

This chain links TRBV5-5 with TRBJ2-7; 7 nucleotides line up with TRBD1. Germline assignment: CDR1 SGHKS and CDR2 YYEKEE (reference sequence). V shed 4 bases and J 4 bases; nucleotides not matched to a gene: 14. This CDR3 has 16 amino acids. The CDR3 region is CASSPTLGDRAYEQYF. The CDR3 DNA follows: TGTGCCAGCAGCCCTACGTTAGGGGACAGAGCTTACGAGCAGTACTTC.

The chain couples TRBV12-2 to TRBJ2-3; no DNA check was done on the table's D call, TRBD2. TRBV12-2 is deemed a pseudogene. This CDR3 contains 18 residues. CDR3 sequence: CASRASRLAGGSTDTQYF. CDR3 coding DNA: TGTGCAAGTCGCGCTTCGAGGCTAGCGGGGGGGAGCACAGATACGCAGTATTTT.

The chain employs TRBV4-1 and TRBJ2-5; 7 nucleotides align to TRBD2. J lost 0 bases, V lost 1 base, and 5 bases had no gene match. This CDR3 contains 16 residues. Germline CDR1 and CDR2: MGHRA and YSYEKL. CDR3 amino acids: CASSQGGGKYQETQYF. Written as DNA, the CDR3 is TGCGCCAGCAGCCAAGGGGGGGGGAAGTACCAAGAGACCCAGTACTTC.

The rearrangement links TRBV19 to TRBJ2-4; 10 bases align to TRBD1. Germline V gene sequence: CDR1 LNHDA, CDR2 SQIVND (reference sequence). The CDR3 has 19 residues. Trimming at V came to 4 bases and at J to 0 bases, leaving 12 bases not matched to a gene. CDR3 nucleotides: TGTGCCAGTAGTAAATCTGGGACAGGGGAGGGAAGAGCCAAAAACATTCAGTACTTC. Residues: CASSKSGTGEGRAKNIQYF.

This chain uses TRBV28 with TRBJ2-7, with a tentative D call TRBD1 (6 bases). The germline V gene encodes CDR1 MDHEN and CDR2 SYDVKM. The CDR3 totals 15 residues. V was shortened by 6 bases and J by 2 bases, with 17 bases between the two germline ends. The CDR3 DNA is TGTGCCAGCAGGCGGTTTGGGGGCGGAGCCTACGAGCAGTACTTC. Its translation: CASRRFGGGAYEQYF.